This T cell receptor beta chain derives from a study of blood T cell repertoires in COVID-19. Study-wide context: Sample material is recorded as cDNA or gDNA derived from T cells, B-cell-depleted T cells, or PBMCs.

Trimming pared 1 base from V and 13 bases from J, leaving 11 bases between. The CDR3 spans 12 residues. Germline values: CDR1 KGHSH, CDR2 LQKENI. Participant ages covered roughly 18 to 89 years across approximately 25 US areas. Clinical histories supplied by participants themselves formed the basis of cohort assignment. Generated by immunoSEQ multiplex PCR, the TCRdb table keeps only in-frame clones and is missing some. The profile covers fewer than 250,000 clones, with 65% to 85% appearing a single time and about 3.5% taken by the ten largest. Input material: PBMCs or T cells enriched from blood (not recorded which). This TCR was recovered from a woman in her twenties or thirties who had recovered from COVID-19. The chain links TRBV18 to TRBJ2-1; D might be TRBD1 (5 bases). The CDR3 DNA reads TGTGCCAGCTCACCACTATCGGACATTCAGTTCTTC. Translation gives CASSPLSDIQFF.